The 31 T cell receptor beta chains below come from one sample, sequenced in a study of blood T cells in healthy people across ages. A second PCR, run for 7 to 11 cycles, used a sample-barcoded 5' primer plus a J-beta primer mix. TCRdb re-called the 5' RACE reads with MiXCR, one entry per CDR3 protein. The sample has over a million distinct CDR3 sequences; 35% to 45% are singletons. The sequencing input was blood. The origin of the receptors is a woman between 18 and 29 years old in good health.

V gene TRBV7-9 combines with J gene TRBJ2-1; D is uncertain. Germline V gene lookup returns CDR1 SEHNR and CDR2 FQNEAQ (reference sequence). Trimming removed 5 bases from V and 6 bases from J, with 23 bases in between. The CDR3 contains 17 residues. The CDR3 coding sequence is TGTGCCAGCAGCCCCAAAGGTTTCGGGCTTCTGGTCAATGAGCAGTTCTTC. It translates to CASSPKGFGLLVNEQFF.

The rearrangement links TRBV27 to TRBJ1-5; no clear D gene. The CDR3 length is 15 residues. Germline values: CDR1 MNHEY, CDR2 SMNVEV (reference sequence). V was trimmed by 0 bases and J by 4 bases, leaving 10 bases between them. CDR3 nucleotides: TGTGCCAGCAGTTTATCCCATGGCTTGAATCAGCCCCAGCATTTT. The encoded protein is CASSLSHGLNQPQHF.

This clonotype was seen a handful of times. The CDR3 reads CASSLDPATSTDTQYF. CDR3 nucleotides: TGTGCCAGCAGCTTAGATCCAGCAACTAGCACAGATACGCAGTATTTT. The chain combines TRBV7-2 with TRBJ2-3; D is undetermined. The V gene lost 1 base and the J gene lost 0 bases, with 11 bases spanning the gap. Germline lookup yields CDR1 SGHTA and CDR2 FQGNSA. The CDR3 extends over 16 amino acids.

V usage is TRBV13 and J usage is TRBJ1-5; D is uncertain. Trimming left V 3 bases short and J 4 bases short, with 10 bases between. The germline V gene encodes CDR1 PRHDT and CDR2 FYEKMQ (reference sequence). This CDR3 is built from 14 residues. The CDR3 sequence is CASSFRTENQPQHF. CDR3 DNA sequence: TGTGCCAGCAGCTTTCGGACGGAGAATCAGCCCCAGCATTTT.

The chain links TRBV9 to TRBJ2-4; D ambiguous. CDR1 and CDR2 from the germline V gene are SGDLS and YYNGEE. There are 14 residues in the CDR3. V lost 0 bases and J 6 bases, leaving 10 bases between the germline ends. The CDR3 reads CASSVVAVGNIQYF. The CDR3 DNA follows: TGTGCCAGCAGCGTAGTTGCGGTCGGAAACATTCAGTACTTC.

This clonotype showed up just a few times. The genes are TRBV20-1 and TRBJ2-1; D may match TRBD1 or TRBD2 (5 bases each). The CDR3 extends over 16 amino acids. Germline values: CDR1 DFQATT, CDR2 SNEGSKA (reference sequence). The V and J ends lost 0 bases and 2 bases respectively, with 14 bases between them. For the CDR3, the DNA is TGCAGTGCTAGAGATTGGGGCCTAGCCGCCTACAATGAGCAGTTCTTC. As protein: CSARDWGLAAYNEQFF.

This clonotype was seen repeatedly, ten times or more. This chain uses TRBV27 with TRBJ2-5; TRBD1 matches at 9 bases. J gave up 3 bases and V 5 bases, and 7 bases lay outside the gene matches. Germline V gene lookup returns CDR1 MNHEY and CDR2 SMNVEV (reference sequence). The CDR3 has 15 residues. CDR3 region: CASSKGTGREETQYF. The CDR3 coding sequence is TGTGCCAGCAGTAAGGGGACAGGGAGGGAAGAGACCCAGTACTTC.

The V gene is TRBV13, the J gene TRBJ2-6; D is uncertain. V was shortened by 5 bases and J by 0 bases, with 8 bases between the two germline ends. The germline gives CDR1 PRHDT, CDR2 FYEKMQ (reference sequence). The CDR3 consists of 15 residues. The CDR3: CASSARLSGANVLTF. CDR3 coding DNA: TGTGCCAGCAGCGCGCGCCTCTCTGGGGCCAACGTCCTGACTTTC.

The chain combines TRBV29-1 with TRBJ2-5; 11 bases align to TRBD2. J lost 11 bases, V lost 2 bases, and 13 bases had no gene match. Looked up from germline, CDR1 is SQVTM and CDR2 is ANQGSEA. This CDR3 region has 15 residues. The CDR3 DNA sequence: TGCAGCGTTGAACCAACTAGCGGGAGTAAAAATGAGCAGTACTTC. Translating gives CSVEPTSGSKNEQYF.

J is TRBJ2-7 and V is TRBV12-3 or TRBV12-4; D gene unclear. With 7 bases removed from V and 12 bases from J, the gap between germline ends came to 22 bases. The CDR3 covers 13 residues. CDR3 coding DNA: TGTGCCAGCAAGGCACGGGCTCAAGAGACCCGGTACTTC. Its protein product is CASKARAQETRYF.

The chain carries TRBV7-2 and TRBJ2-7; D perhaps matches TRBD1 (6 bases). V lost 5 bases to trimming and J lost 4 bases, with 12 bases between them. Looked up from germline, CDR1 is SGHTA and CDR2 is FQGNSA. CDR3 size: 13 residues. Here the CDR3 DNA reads TGTGCCAGCAGCCCTTTAGGACAGTACGAGCAGTACTTC. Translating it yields CASSPLGQYEQYF.

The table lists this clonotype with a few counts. The CDR3 reads CASSYGTSGDVETQYF. For the CDR3, the DNA is TGTGCCAGCAGTTACGGGACTAGCGGGGATGTAGAGACCCAGTACTTC. This chain links TRBV6-6 with TRBJ2-5; TRBD2 agrees at 13 bases. Losses at the gene ends were 2 bases for V and 4 bases for J; bases not matched to a gene: 4. CDR1 and CDR2 (germline): MNHNY, SVGAGI (reference sequence). The CDR3 length is 16 residues.

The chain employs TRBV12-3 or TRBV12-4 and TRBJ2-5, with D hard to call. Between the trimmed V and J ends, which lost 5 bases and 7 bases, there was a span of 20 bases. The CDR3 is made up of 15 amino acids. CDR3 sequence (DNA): TGTGCCAGCAGTACAAAGGGCGATCTTTCGGGGACCCAGTACTTC. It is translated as CASSTKGDLSGTQYF.

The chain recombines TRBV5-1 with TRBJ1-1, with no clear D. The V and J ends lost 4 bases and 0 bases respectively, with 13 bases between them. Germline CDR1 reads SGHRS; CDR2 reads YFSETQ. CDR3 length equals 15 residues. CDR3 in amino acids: CASSVVTPMNTEAFF. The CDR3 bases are TGCGCCAGCAGCGTAGTGACGCCTATGAACACTGAAGCTTTCTTT.

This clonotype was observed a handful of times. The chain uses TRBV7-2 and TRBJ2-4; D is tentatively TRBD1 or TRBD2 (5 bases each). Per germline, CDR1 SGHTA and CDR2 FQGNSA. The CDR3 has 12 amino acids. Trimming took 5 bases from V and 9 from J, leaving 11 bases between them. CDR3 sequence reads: CASSLGASIQYF. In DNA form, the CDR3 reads TGTGCCAGCAGCCTCGGGGCGAGCATTCAGTACTTC.

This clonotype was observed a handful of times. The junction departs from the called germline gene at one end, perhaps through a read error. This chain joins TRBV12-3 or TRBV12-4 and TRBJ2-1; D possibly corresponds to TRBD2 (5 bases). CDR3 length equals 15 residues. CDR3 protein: CASSLEETSYNGQFF. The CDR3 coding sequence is TGTGCCAGCAGTTTGGAGGAAACCTCCTACAATGGGCAGTTCTTC.

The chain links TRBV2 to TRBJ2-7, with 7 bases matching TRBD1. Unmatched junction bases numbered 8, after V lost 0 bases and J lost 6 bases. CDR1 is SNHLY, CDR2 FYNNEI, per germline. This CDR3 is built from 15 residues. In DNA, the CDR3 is TGTGCCAGCAGTGAAGCGCTGAGGGGGCTGTCCGAGCAGTACTTC. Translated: CASSEALRGLSEQYF. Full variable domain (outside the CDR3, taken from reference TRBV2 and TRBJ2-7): EPEVTQTPSHQVTQMGQEVILRCVPISNHLYFYWYRQILGQKVEFLVSFYNNEISEKSEIFDDQFSVERPDGSNFTLKIRSTKLEDSAMYFCASSEALRGLSEQYFGPGTRLTVT.

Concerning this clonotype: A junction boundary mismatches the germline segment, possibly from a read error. The DNA for the CDR3 is TGTGCCAGCAGCTTAAGGCAGCGGGAGACGCAGTACTTC. It encodes CASSLRQRETQYF. The V and J genes are TRBV11-1 and TRBJ2-5; 8 nucleotides align to TRBD2. Germline values: CDR1 SGHAT, CDR2 FQDESV (reference sequence). The CDR3 consists of 13 residues.

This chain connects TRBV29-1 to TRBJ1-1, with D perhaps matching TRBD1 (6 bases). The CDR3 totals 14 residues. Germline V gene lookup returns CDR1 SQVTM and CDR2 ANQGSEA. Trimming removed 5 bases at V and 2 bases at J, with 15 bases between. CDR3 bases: TGCAGCGTTCGAGGACAGAAAGAAAACACTGAAGCTTTCTTT. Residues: CSVRGQKENTEAFF. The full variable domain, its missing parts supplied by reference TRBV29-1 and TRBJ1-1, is SAVISQKPSRDICQRGTSLTIQCQVDSQVTMMFWYRQQPGQSLTLIATANQGSEATYESGFVIDKFPISRPNLTFSTLTVSNMSPEDSSIYLCSVRGQKENTEAFFGQGTRLTVV.

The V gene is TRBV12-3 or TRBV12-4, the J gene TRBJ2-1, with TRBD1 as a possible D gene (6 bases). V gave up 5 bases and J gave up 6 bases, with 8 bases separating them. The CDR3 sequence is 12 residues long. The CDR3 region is CASSNRANEQFF. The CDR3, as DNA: TGTGCCAGCAGTAACAGGGCCAATGAGCAGTTCTTC.

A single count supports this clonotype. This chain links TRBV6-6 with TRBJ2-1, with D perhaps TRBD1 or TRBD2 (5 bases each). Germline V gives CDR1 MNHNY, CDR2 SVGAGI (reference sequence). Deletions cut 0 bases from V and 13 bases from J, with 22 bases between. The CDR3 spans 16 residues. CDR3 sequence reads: CASSYSSTRIEGTQFF. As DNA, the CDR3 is TGTGCCAGCAGTTACTCCTCGACCCGGATCGAGGGGACCCAGTTCTTC.

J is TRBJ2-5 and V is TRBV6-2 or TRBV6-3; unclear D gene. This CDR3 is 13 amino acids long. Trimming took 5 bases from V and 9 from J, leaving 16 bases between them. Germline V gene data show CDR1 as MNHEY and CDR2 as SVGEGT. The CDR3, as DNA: TGTGCCAGCAGTAACGAACTCCTCACGCCCCAGTACTTC. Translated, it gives CASSNELLTPQYF.

This chain's CDR3 is CASSENSEQYF. In DNA form, the CDR3 reads TGTGCCAGCAGTGAAAACAGCGAGCAGTACTTC. The V gene is TRBV6-1, the J gene TRBJ2-5; no definite D call. The J call may be faulty, since TRBJ2-7 better matches the DNA end. The CDR3 covers 11 residues. Germline values: CDR1 MNHNS, CDR2 SASEGT.

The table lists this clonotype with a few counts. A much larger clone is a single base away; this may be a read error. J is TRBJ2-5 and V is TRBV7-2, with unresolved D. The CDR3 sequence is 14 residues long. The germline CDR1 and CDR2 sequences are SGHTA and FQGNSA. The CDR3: CVSSFQPGRETQYF. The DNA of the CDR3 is TGTGTCAGCAGCTTTCAACCCGGCCGGGAGACCCAGTACTTC.

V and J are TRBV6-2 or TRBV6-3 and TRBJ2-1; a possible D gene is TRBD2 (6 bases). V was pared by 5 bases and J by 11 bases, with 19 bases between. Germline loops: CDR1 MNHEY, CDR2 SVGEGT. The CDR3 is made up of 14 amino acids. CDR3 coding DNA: TGTGCCAGCAGTCCCGGGACCCTACTAGCACAGCAGTTCTTC. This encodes CASSPGTLLAQQFF.

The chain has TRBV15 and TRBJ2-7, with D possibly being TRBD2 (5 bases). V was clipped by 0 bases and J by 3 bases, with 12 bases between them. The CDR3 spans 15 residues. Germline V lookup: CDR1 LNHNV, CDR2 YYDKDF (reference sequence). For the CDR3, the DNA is TGTGCCACCAGCAGAGATCCACTAGATAGCTACGAGCAGTACTTC. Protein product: CATSRDPLDSYEQYF. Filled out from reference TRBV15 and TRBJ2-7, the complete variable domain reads DAMVIQNPRYQVTQFGKPVTLSCSQTLNHNVMYWYQQKSSQAPKLLFHYYDKDFNNEADTPDNFQSRRPNTSFCFLDIRSPGLGDTAMYLCATSRDPLDSYEQYFGPGTRLTVT.

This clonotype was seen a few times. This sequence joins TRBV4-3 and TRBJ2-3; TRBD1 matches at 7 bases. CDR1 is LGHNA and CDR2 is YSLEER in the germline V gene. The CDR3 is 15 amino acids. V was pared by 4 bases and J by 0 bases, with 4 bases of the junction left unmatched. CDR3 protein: CASSLGTESTDTQYF. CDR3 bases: TGCGCCAGCAGCCTAGGGACAGAAAGCACAGATACGCAGTATTTT.

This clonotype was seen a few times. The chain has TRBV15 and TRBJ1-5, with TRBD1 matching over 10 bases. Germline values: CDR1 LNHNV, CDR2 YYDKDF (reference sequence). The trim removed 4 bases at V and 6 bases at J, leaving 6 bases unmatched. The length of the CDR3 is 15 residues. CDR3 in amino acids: CATSTRTGGGQPQHF. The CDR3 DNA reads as TGTGCCACCAGCACTAGGACAGGGGGAGGTCAGCCCCAGCATTTT.

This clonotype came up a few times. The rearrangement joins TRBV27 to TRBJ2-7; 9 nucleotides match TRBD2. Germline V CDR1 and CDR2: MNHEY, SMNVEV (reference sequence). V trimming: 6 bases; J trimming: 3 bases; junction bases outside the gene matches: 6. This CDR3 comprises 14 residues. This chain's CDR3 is CASSPSGISYEQYF. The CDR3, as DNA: TGTGCCAGCAGCCCTAGCGGGATAAGCTACGAGCAGTACTTC.

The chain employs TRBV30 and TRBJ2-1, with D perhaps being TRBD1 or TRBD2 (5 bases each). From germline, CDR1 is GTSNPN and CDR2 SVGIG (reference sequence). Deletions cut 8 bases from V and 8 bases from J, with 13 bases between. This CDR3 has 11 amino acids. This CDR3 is CAGTSSYEQFF. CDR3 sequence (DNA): TGTGCCGGGACGTCGAGTTATGAGCAGTTCTTC.

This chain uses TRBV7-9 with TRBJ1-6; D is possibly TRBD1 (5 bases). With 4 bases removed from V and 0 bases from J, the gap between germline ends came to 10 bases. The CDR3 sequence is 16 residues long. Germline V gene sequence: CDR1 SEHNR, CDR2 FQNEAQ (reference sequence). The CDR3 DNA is TGTGCCAGCAGCTCCTTAGGGGTCTCCTATAATTCACCCCTCCACTTT. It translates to CASSSLGVSYNSPLHF.